The 26 T cell receptor beta chains given below trace back to one sample, sequenced in a study of T cell responses to AZD1222 COVID-19 vaccine. Assay: immunoSEQ multiplex PCR; the TCRdb copy retains only in-frame clones and omits some. The repertoire holds 80,000 or so clones, with around 80% as singletons. This specimen consisted of peripheral blood, obtained 28 days after the second dose of the MenACWY control vaccine. The receptor source for this set is an adult who received the MenACWY meningococcal vaccine as a control.

The V and J genes are TRBV6-4 and TRBJ2-2; D ambiguous. Germline lookup yields CDR1 MRHNA and CDR2 SNTAGT. V dropped 4 bases and J dropped 6 bases, with 9 bases sitting between them. The CDR3 runs 13 residues. The CDR3, as DNA: TGTGCCAGCAGTGTGGACGAGGCCGGGGAGCTGTTTTTT. This codes for CASSVDEAGELFF.

The chain couples TRBV6-5 to TRBJ2-1; the D is unclear. Germline V gives CDR1 MNHEY, CDR2 SVGAGI. The CDR3 extends over 12 amino acids. Trimming left V 6 bases short and J 5 bases short, with 8 bases between. CDR3 amino acids: CASSPDHNEQFF. The DNA for the CDR3 is TGTGCCAGCAGCCCCGATCACAATGAGCAGTTCTTC.

The J gene is TRBJ2-1, the V gene TRBV10-1; 7 positions agree with TRBD2. The CDR3 covers 13 residues. V dropped 2 bases and J dropped 10; count of bases not matched to a gene: 5. CDR1 and CDR2 (germline): WNHNN, SYGVQD (reference sequence). The DNA for the CDR3 is TGCGCCAGCAGTGAGATACGTAGCGGGGAGCAGTTCTTC. Amino acids: CASSEIRSGEQFF.

This chain uses TRBV2 with TRBJ2-5; 7 bases are a match to TRBD1. The trim removed 7 bases at V and 4 bases at J, leaving 9 bases unmatched. Germline V gene lookup returns CDR1 SNHLY and CDR2 FYNNEI. This CDR3 spans 14 amino acids. The CDR3 spells CASTLTGNPETQYF. The CDR3 DNA reads as TGTGCCAGCACCTTGACAGGGAACCCAGAGACCCAGTACTTC. The whole variable domain, remainder taken from reference TRBV2 and TRBJ2-5, is EPEVTQTPSHQVTQMGQEVILRCVPISNHLYFYWYRQILGQKVEFLVSFYNNEISEKSEIFDDQFSVERPDGSNFTLKIRSTKLEDSAMYFCASTLTGNPETQYFGPGTRLLVL.

The chain employs TRBV29-1 and TRBJ2-1, with a weak D call TRBD2 (5 bases). This CDR3 is 11 amino acids long. V dropped 2 bases and J dropped 6 bases, with 5 bases sitting between them. CDR1 is SQVTM, CDR2 ANQGSEA, per germline. The DNA of the CDR3 is TGCAGCGTTGAACGGGGCAATGAGCAGTTCTTC. Translated: CSVERGNEQFF.

The chain uses TRBV5-5 and TRBJ1-6; D uncertain. V dropped 2 bases and J dropped 10 bases, with 10 bases sitting between them. From germline, CDR1 is SGHKS and CDR2 YYEKEE (reference sequence). The CDR3 has 13 residues. The CDR3 is CASSFATESPLHF. For the CDR3, the DNA is TGTGCCAGCAGCTTTGCTACGGAATCACCCCTCCACTTT.

Only a few counts were recorded for this clone. The J gene is TRBJ2-2, the V gene TRBV18; 8 positions match TRBD2. CDR1 KGHSH and CDR2 LQKENI come from the germline V gene. V gave up 5 bases and J gave up 0 bases; unmatched junction bases: 5. The CDR3 is 16 amino acids. As DNA, the CDR3 is TGTGCCAGCTCATATTTAGCGGGGACGAACACCGGGGAGCTGTTTTTT. Its protein product is CASSYLAGTNTGELFF.

The V gene is TRBV20-1, the J gene TRBJ2-6; D remains unclear. Trimming cost V 3 bases and J 0 bases, with 12 bases left between them. Per germline, CDR1 DFQATT and CDR2 SNEGSKA (reference sequence). This CDR3 has 16 residues. CDR3 protein: CSASEGYPSGANVLTF. The CDR3 DNA reads TGCAGTGCTAGTGAAGGCTACCCCTCTGGGGCCAACGTCCTGACTTTC.

The gene calls are TRBV13 and TRBJ2-1, with 8 bases aligning to TRBD2. In germline, CDR1 is PRHDT, CDR2 FYEKMQ (reference sequence). Losses at the gene ends were 5 bases for V and 5 bases for J; bases not matched to a gene: 8. The CDR3 has 15 amino acids. For the CDR3, the DNA is TGTGCCAGCAGCACTTCGGGACTAGGAGACAATGAGCAGTTCTTC. Translation gives CASSTSGLGDNEQFF.

This rearrangement joins TRBV30 to TRBJ1-1; 8 nucleotides align to TRBD1. The CDR3 spans 13 residues. The germline CDR1 and CDR2 sequences are GTSNPN and SVGIG (reference sequence). V lost 4 bases to trimming and J lost 2 bases; unmatched junction nucleotides: 3. CDR3 nucleotides: TGTGCCTGGACCGGACAGGGTAACACTGAAGCTTTCTTT. Translating gives CAWTGQGNTEAFF.

This clone was detected once. CDR3 protein: CASSGLNQGETQYF. The CDR3, as DNA: TGTGCCAGCAGCGGACTGAACCAGGGGGAGACCCAGTACTTC. The rearrangement joins TRBV6-2 or TRBV6-3 to TRBJ2-5; possible D gene TRBD1, 6 bases. The V gene's germline CDR1 is MNHEY and CDR2 SVGEGT. CDR3 length equals 14 residues. Trimming removed 6 bases from V and 5 bases from J, with 16 bases in between.

The chain is built from TRBV18 and TRBJ2-3, with D perhaps assigned TRBD1 or TRBD2 (5 bases each). V was trimmed by 2 bases and J by 0 bases, leaving 9 bases between them. The CDR3 runs to 15 residues. CDR1 and CDR2 (germline): KGHSH, LQKENI. The DNA for the CDR3 is TGTGCCAGCTCACCAGAGGGGTCCAGCACAGATACGCAGTATTTT. Translating gives CASSPEGSSTDTQYF.

The chain links TRBV2 to TRBJ2-7; D call uncertain. V was pared by 4 bases and J by 4 bases, with 5 bases between. CDR3 length: 11 amino acids. The V gene's germline CDR1 is SNHLY and CDR2 FYNNEI. CDR3 coding DNA: TGTGCCAGCAGTGTATCTTACGAGCAGTACTTC. The encoded protein is CASSVSYEQYF.

The sample holds a few counts of this clone. This chain links TRBV19 with TRBJ2-1; 12 bases are a match to TRBD2. J lost 4 bases, V lost 5 bases, and 0 bases had no gene match. Germline-derived CDR1 and CDR2 are LNHDA and SQIVND (reference sequence). CDR3 length: 14 amino acids. CDR3 loop: CASSGTSGYNEQFF. The CDR3 bases are TGTGCCAGTAGTGGGACTAGCGGGTACAATGAGCAGTTCTTC.

There are a few counts of this clone. The chain joins TRBV7-9 to TRBJ1-1; the D is unclear. The CDR3 has 12 amino acids. Per the germline V gene, CDR1 is SEHNR and CDR2 is FQNEAQ (reference sequence). The V and J ends lost 5 bases and 7 bases respectively, with 11 bases between them. CDR3 loop: CASSLRSVEAFF. The CDR3 nucleotides are TGTGCCAGCAGCCTAAGGTCCGTTGAAGCTTTCTTT. The full variable domain, with the rest looked up from reference TRBV7-9 and TRBJ1-1, is DTGVSQNPRHKITKRGQNVTFRCDPISEHNRLYWYRQTLGQGPEFLTYFQNEAQLEKSRLLSDRFSAERPKGSFSTLEIQRTEQGDSAMYLCASSLRSVEAFFGQGTRLTVV.

This chain connects TRBV7-8 to TRBJ1-1, with 9 positions matching TRBD1. CDR1 is SGHVS, CDR2 FQNEAQ, per germline. The CDR3 has 13 residues. J gave up 5 bases and V 5 bases, and 3 bases lay outside the gene matches. CDR3 DNA sequence: TGTGCCAGCAGCCATGGACAGGGGACTGAAGCTTTCTTT. It specifies CASSHGQGTEAFF.

The V gene is TRBV7-9, the J gene TRBJ2-3; the D is unclear. Germline loops: CDR1 SEHNR, CDR2 FQNEAQ (reference sequence). Trimming took 2 bases from V and 0 from J, leaving 15 bases between them. This CDR3 has 17 residues. CDR3 DNA sequence: TGTGCCAGCAGCTTAACCCCGTGGATGGCTAGCACAGATACGCAGTATTTT. Translation gives CASSLTPWMASTDTQYF.

V and J are TRBV5-6 and TRBJ2-2; the D is unclear. Germline CDR1 and CDR2: SGHDT and YYEEEE. This CDR3 comprises 16 residues. Trimming cost V 4 bases and J 4 bases, with 17 bases left between them. The DNA for the CDR3 is TGTGCCAGCAGCAGATCCGGTGCTAGTCGCACCGGGGAGCTGTTTTTT. Amino acids: CASSRSGASRTGELFF.

This chain connects TRBV5-6 to TRBJ1-2; D not certain. Germline lookup yields CDR1 SGHDT and CDR2 YYEEEE. Trimming stripped 0 bases from V and 2 bases from J, with 8 bases between. The CDR3 is 14 residues long. The CDR3: CASSLGQINYGYTF. In DNA, the CDR3 is TGTGCCAGCAGCTTGGGTCAGATCAACTATGGCTACACCTTC.

This clone came up a few times. The genes are TRBV4-2 and TRBJ2-1, with TRBD2 identical over 7 bases. Germline trimming cut 2 bases from V and 5 bases from J; bases unmatched to any gene: 9. This CDR3 has 16 residues. Per germline, CDR1 LGHNA and CDR2 YNFKEQ. In nucleotides, the CDR3 is TGTGCCAGCAGCCAACTTTCGCGCGGGAGCCACAATGAGCAGTTCTTC. This translates into CASSQLSRGSHNEQFF.

The chain joins TRBV19 to TRBJ2-2; D unclear. Germline loops: CDR1 LNHDA, CDR2 SQIVND (reference sequence). CDR3 length: 16 residues. V lost 3 bases and J lost 4, with 15 bases in between. In DNA, the CDR3 is TGTGCCAGTAGTATCGGGTACAGCCTGGGCACCGGGGAGCTGTTTTTT. Amino acids: CASSIGYSLGTGELFF.

This clone was recorded a few times. The chain uses TRBV25-1 and TRBJ1-3, with D unresolved. The CDR3 is 15 residues long. From germline, CDR1 is MGHDK and CDR2 SYGVNS. Deletions cut 3 bases from V and 0 bases from J, with 9 bases between. As DNA, the CDR3 is TGTGCCAGCAGTGAGTCTTTCGGCTCTGGAAACACCATATATTTT. Translating it yields CASSESFGSGNTIYF.

CDR3 loop: CASSYVGGANEKLFF. The DNA of the CDR3 is TGTGCCAGCAGTTACGTCGGGGGGGCTAATGAAAAACTGTTTTTT. The chain has TRBV6-5 and TRBJ1-4, with D perhaps matching TRBD1 (5 bases). Germline loops: CDR1 MNHEY, CDR2 SVGAGI. CDR3 size: 15 residues. V was cut by 2 bases and J by 3 bases, with 10 bases left in between.

CDR3 DNA sequence: TGTGCCATCTCCCCAGGGGGTGAAAAACTGTTTTTT. This codes for CAISPGGEKLFF. The V gene is TRBV10-3, the J gene TRBJ1-4; 7 bases are a match to TRBD1. Germline V gene lookup returns CDR1 ENHRY and CDR2 SYGVKD. Trimming at V came to 8 bases and at J to 7 bases, leaving 4 bases not matched to a gene. The CDR3 spans 12 residues.

The genes are TRBV4-1 and TRBJ1-4, with no clear D. Germline V CDR1 and CDR2: MGHRA, YSYEKL. CDR3 length equals 17 residues. V was trimmed by 1 base and J by 4 bases, leaving 16 bases between them. CDR3 region: CASSQAVGAADNEKLFF. For the CDR3, the DNA is TGCGCCAGCAGCCAAGCGGTGGGAGCGGCAGATAATGAAAAACTGTTTTTT.

The V and J genes are TRBV7-2 and TRBJ1-2; no firm D call. The CDR3 has 15 amino acids. The V end lost 6 bases, the J end lost 4 bases, and 18 bases lay between the germline ends. The V gene's germline CDR1 is SGHTA and CDR2 FQGNSA. CDR3 loop: CASRPQLGGGYGYTF. The CDR3 DNA sequence: TGTGCCAGCAGGCCCCAGTTGGGCGGAGGCTATGGCTACACCTTC.